The rows below give T cell receptor beta chains drawn from one sample of a study of blood T cell repertoires in COVID-19. Profiling relied on immunoSEQ multiplex PCR, and the TCRdb table lists in-frame clones only, not all of them. Counted here are 300,000 to 400,000 clones, 65% to 90% occurring once; the ten biggest clones make up approximately 4.4%. The sequencing sample was made of PBMCs or T cells enriched from blood (not recorded which). These receptors were obtained from a woman in her 40s with acute COVID-19. Both conserved end residues are part of each CDR3. Fields, in order: J gene, V gene, clone size, CDR3 length, D gene, CDR3 DNA, CDR3 protein. A D gene is named only where the DNA matches it firmly. Clone size is not always given. Where it is, it says once, few, many or a class for expanded clones.

TRBJ1-4 | TRBV10-1 | - | 17 | TRBD1 | TGCGCCAGCAGTGTTATCAAGGGGGCGTACATTAATGAAAAACTGTTTTTT | CASSVIKGAYINEKLFF
TRBJ2-2 | TRBV5-1 | - | 14 | - | TGCGCCAGCTCCCAGACTAGACCGTACGGGGAGCTGTTTTTT | CASSQTRPYGELFF
TRBJ1-4 | TRBV9 | - | 15 | - | TGTGCCAGCAGCCAAGCGGGCGGTGTAAATGAAAAACTGTTTTTT | CASSQAGGVNEKLFF
TRBJ2-1 | TRBV6-5 | - | 11 | - | TGTGCCAGCAGTAAGCCCAATGAGCAGTTCTTC | CASSKPNEQFF
TRBJ1-2 | TRBV25-1 | - | 15 | - | TGTGCCAGCAGTGAATATGGGGAGGGGTGGGATGGCTACACCTTC | CASSEYGEGWDGYTF
TRBJ1-3 | TRBV9 | - | 16 | - | TGTGCCAGCAGCGTAATGCAAGGGGGATCTGGAAACACCATATATTTT | CASSVMQGGSGNTIYF
TRBJ2-1 | TRBV18 | - | 17 | TRBD2 | TGTGCCAGCTCACCCCTAACTAGCGGGAGGGCGAACAATGAGCAGTTCTTC | CASSPLTSGRANNEQFF
TRBJ2-3 | TRBV28 | - | 15 | - | TGTGCCAGCAGTGAACCACGGGAGTTCACAGATACGCAGTATTTT | CASSEPREFTDTQYF
TRBJ1-1 | TRBV20-1 | - | 13 | - | TGCAGTGCTAGTGACGTTCGGGGGGGGAGAGCTTTCTTT | CSASDVRGGRAFF
TRBJ2-5 | TRBV5-1 | - | 15 | TRBD1 | TGCGCCAGCAGCGTGGGGACAGCCCAACAAGAGACCCAGTACTTC | CASSVGTAQQETQYF
TRBJ1-1 | TRBV6-1 | - | 14 | - | TGTGCCAGCAGTGAAGCTGGGAGAAACACTGAAGCTTTCTTT | CASSEAGRNTEAFF
TRBJ2-1 | TRBV7-9 | - | 15 | TRBD2 | TGTGCCAGCATCCTGGAGGGACTAGCATACAATGAGCAGTTCTTC | CASILEGLAYNEQFF
TRBJ2-2 | TRBV7-9 | - | 18 | - | TGTGCCAGCAGCTTCGGGGGGCCAGTAGGTGCTAACACCGGGGAGCTGTTTTTT | CASSFGGPVGANTGELFF
TRBJ1-4 | TRBV18 | few | 15 | - | TGTGCCAGCTCACCACCGGGCAGGGGAAATGAAAAACTGTTTTTT | CASSPPGRGNEKLFF
TRBJ1-2 | TRBV2 | - | 14 | - | TGTGCCAGCATCCAACAGGAGAAACTGGGGGGCTACACCTTC | CASIQQEKLGGYTF
TRBJ2-2 | TRBV6-5 | - | 14 | - | TGTGCCAGCAAGGCCAGGCCGAACACCGGGGAGCTGTTTTTT | CASKARPNTGELFF
TRBJ1-2 | TRBV5-6 | - | 12 | TRBD1 | TGTGCCAGCAGCCCAGGACAGGCCAGCTACACCTTC | CASSPGQASYTF
TRBJ1-2 | TRBV2 | once | 12 | - | TGTGCCAGCAAAGAGGCGTTGCGGGGCTACACCTTC | CASKEALRGYTF
TRBJ1-5 | TRBV27 | - | 14 | TRBD1 | TGTGCCAGCAAAAGAGACAGGGACACTCAGCCCCAGCATTTT | CASKRDRDTQPQHF
TRBJ1-6 | TRBV15 | - | 16 | TRBD1 | TGTGCCACCAGCAGAGTAGGGGGCTTCTATAATTCACCCCTCCACTTT | CATSRVGGFYNSPLHF
TRBJ2-2 | TRBV7-7 | - | 16 | TRBD1 | TGTGCCAGCAGCTTATCCGGACAGGTTGGGACCGGGGAGCTGTTTTTT | CASSLSGQVGTGELFF
TRBJ2-1 | TRBV9 | - | 17 | TRBD2 | TGTGCCAGCAGCGTAGCCATTAGCGGGAGCTCCTACAATGAGCAGTTCTTC | CASSVAISGSSYNEQFF
TRBJ2-1 | TRBV18 | few | 16 | - | TGTGCCAGCTCACCGGGCGGGATGAGCTCCTACAATGAGCAGTTCTTC | CASSPGGMSSYNEQFF
TRBJ2-3 | TRBV25-1 | - | 15 | TRBD2 | TGTGCCAGCGGCCAAAGACGGGGGGGCACAGATACGCAGTATTTT | CASGQRRGGTDTQYF
TRBJ2-3 | TRBV5-1 | - | 15 | TRBD1 | TGCGCCAGCAGCTTAGTGACAGGGAGTAGAGATACGCAGTATTTT | CASSLVTGSRDTQYF
TRBJ1-1 | TRBV7-2 | once | 16 | - | TGTGCCAGCAGCTCGCCCTACAGGGCGGTCGGGACTGAAGCTTTCTTT | CASSSPYRAVGTEAFF
TRBJ1-6 | TRBV15 | - | 14 | TRBD1 | TGTGCCACCCAGACAAACAGGGGGAATTCACCCCTCCACTTT | CATQTNRGNSPLHF
TRBJ2-3 | TRBV6-2/TRBV6-3 | - | 14 | TRBD2 | TGTGCCAGCAGCGGACTAGCGGAATCGGATACGCAGTATTTT | CASSGLAESDTQYF
TRBJ2-5 | TRBV7-2 | - | 16 | TRBD2 | TGTGCCAGCAGCTTAGCGCTCGCTAGCGGTCAAGAGACCCAGTACTTC | CASSLALASGQETQYF
TRBJ2-5 | TRBV3-1/TRBV3-2 | - | 15 | - | TGTGCCAGCAGCCAAGATTGGGCTAGCAAAGAGACCCAGTACTTC | CASSQDWASKETQYF
TRBJ2-7 | TRBV3-1/TRBV3-2 | - | 13 | TRBD1 | TGTGCCAGCAGCGACCGGGACAGCAACGAGCAGTACTTC | CASSDRDSNEQYF
TRBJ1-4 | TRBV3-1/TRBV3-2 | - | 16 | - | TGTGCCAGCAGCCACCAGGTGGGGGGAGTTAATGAAAAACTGTTTTTT | CASSHQVGGVNEKLFF
TRBJ1-4 | TRBV9 | - | 14 | - | TGTGCCAGCAGCGTAGGGGGCTTTGATGAAAAACTGTTTTTT | CASSVGGFDEKLFF
TRBJ1-6 | TRBV28 | - | 13 | - | TGTGCCAGCCGACAGGTCTATAATTCACCCCTCCACTTT | CASRQVYNSPLHF
TRBJ1-1 | TRBV3-1/TRBV3-2 | few | 13 | - | TGTGCCAGCGGGGCACAAACGAACACTGAAGCTTTCTTT | CASGAQTNTEAFF
TRBJ1-6 | TRBV6-1 | - | 16 | TRBD1 | TGTGCCAGCAGGGAACCAGGACAGGGAGATAATTCACCCCTCCACTTT | CASREPGQGDNSPLHF
TRBJ2-7 | TRBV21-1 | - | 18 | - | TGTGCCAGCAGCCCCGGCAGGGACCGGGGACAGGGACGTGACGAGCAGTACTTC | CASSPGRDRGQGRDEQYF
TRBJ1-5 | TRBV7-9 | - | 14 | TRBD1 | TGTGCCAGCAGCTCTGACAGGGACAATCAGCCCCAGCATTTT | CASSSDRDNQPQHF
TRBJ2-5 | TRBV6-5 | - | 12 | - | TGTGCCAGCAGTCAGGGTCGGGAGACCCAGTACTTC | CASSQGRETQYF
TRBJ1-3 | TRBV6-1 | - | 15 | TRBD1 | TGTGCCAGCAGTGAGCTGGGACAGGCTGGAAACACCATATATTTT | CASSELGQAGNTIYF
TRBJ2-1 | TRBV9 | - | 15 | TRBD2 | TGTGCCAGCAGCGTAGCCGGGAGGACAACTTATGAGCAGTTCTTC | CASSVAGRTTYEQFF
TRBJ2-1 | TRBV5-4 | - | 13 | - | TGTGCCAGCAGCCATCCCGTTATTGCGGAGCAGTTCTTC | CASSHPVIAEQFF
TRBJ2-5 | TRBV19 | - | 14 | TRBD1 | TGTGCCACTACGAAGTCAGGGGGCGATGAGACCCAGTACTTC | CATTKSGGDETQYF
TRBJ2-7 | TRBV27 | - | 12 | - | TGTGCCAGCAGTAGCCGGGGTGAAGGGCAGTACTTC | CASSSRGEGQYF
TRBJ1-1 | TRBV7-2 | - | 15 | - | TGTGCCAGCAGCTTACCTACAGGGATGGACACTGAAGCTTTCTTT | CASSLPTGMDTEAFF
TRBJ1-1 | TRBV12-3/TRBV12-4 | few | 12 | - | TGTGCCAGCAGTTTAGGGCCCGCCGAAGCTTTCTTT | CASSLGPAEAFF
TRBJ2-3 | TRBV5-1 | - | 14 | - | TGCGCCAGCAGCTTGCAGGGATTGACGGATACGCAGTATTTT | CASSLQGLTDTQYF
TRBJ1-1 | TRBV5-6 | - | 15 | - | TGTGCCAGCAGCTTGGAACCCCGACTAGGCACTGAAGCTTTCTTT | CASSLEPRLGTEAFF
TRBJ2-7 | TRBV27 | - | 11 | TRBD2 | TGTGCCGCGGGGGGCCAATACGAGCAGTACTTC | CAAGGQYEQYF
TRBJ2-3 | TRBV2 | - | 15 | - | TGTGCCAGCAGGTTACAGGGCCGGGGTGCAGATACGCAGTATTTT | CASRLQGRGADTQYF
TRBJ1-2 | TRBV12-3/TRBV12-4 | - | 13 | - | TGTGCCAGCAGCGGGCAGGGAAGGTATGGCTACACCTTC | CASSGQGRYGYTF
TRBJ2-1 | TRBV5-1 | - | 16 | TRBD1 | TGCGCCAGCAGCAACTCCGGGACAGGGGTCCCCAATGAGCAGTTCTTC | CASSNSGTGVPNEQFF
TRBJ2-2 | TRBV5-1 | once | 16 | - | TGCGCCAGCAGATTCGGGACAATGGGGAACACCGGGGAGCTGTTTTTT | CASRFGTMGNTGELFF
TRBJ1-5 | TRBV4-2 | - | 16 | TRBD1 | TGTGCCAGCAGTCGCCGGGACAGGGGTCTCAATCAGCCCCAGCATTTT | CASSRRDRGLNQPQHF
TRBJ2-1 | TRBV7-8 | - | 18 | TRBD2 | TGTGCCAGCAGCTTAGCGCTGACTAGCGGGAGGGCCTTCAATGAGCAGTTCTTC | CASSLALTSGRAFNEQFF